The clone carrying this T cell receptor beta chain has ten or more counts. Germline V CDR1 and CDR2: SQVTM, ANQGSEA. With V trimmed by 2 bases and J by 7 bases, 7 bases remained unmatched. The CDR3 runs 14 residues. This specimen comes from a study of T cells after yellow fever vaccination. TCRdb passed the 5' RACE reads through MiXCR, listing each CDR3 protein once. There are about 210,000 distinct CDR3 sequences in the sample; roughly 3% occur only once, and around 3% lies in the top ten. The rearrangement joins TRBV29-1 to TRBJ1-2; 10 bases agree with TRBD1. The TCR originated in a man younger than 30 who received the YFV17D yellow fever vaccine. This specimen was CD4+ T cells sorted from PBMCs, taken 10 days after the yellow fever booster vaccination. The CDR3 nucleotides read TGCAGCGTTGAACCCGGGACAGGGGTCCGTGGCTACACCTTC. The encoded protein is CSVEPGTGVRGYTF. Variable domain in full (rest from reference TRBV29-1 and TRBJ1-2): SAVISQKPSRDICQRGTSLTIQCQVDSQVTMMFWYRQQPGQSLTLIATANQGSEATYESGFVIDKFPISRPNLTFSTLTVSNMSPEDSSIYLCSVEPGTGVRGYTFGSGTRLTVV.